The 6 T cell receptor beta chains below were found in one sample sequenced in a study of PD-1 blockade in classical Hodgkin lymphoma. Here immunoSEQ multiplex PCR was the method, and the copy in TCRdb shows in-frame clones only, minus some. The profile shows roughly 48,000 clones, 86% of them singletons. Regarding time point: cycle 4 day 1 (C4D1), after less than seven weeks of nivolumab. In every patient, relapse followed autologous stem cell transplantation, while exposure to brentuximab vedotin differed. The material was peripheral blood mononuclear cells (PBMCs), obtained before the fourth cycle of nivolumab. Every receptor here comes from a human donor with classical Hodgkin lymphoma.

J is TRBJ2-2 and V is TRBV10-3, with 13 bases fitting TRBD2. Looked up from germline, CDR1 is ENHRY and CDR2 is SYGVKD. The CDR3 consists of 16 residues. Trimming cost V 11 bases and J 4 bases; bases outside gene matches: 10. CDR3 in DNA: TGTGCCTCAAGGACTAGCGGGAGCGGCGGCACCGGGGAGCTGTTTTTT. Translation: CASRTSGSGGTGELFF.

V and J are TRBV7-7 and TRBJ2-5; D may be TRBD1 or TRBD2 (6 bases each). CDR1 is SSHAT and CDR2 is FNYEAQ in the germline V gene (reference sequence). The V and J ends lost 5 bases and 5 bases respectively, with 15 bases between them. The CDR3 covers 14 residues. The CDR3 sequence: CASSGVGGLETQYF. In DNA form, the CDR3 reads TGTGCCAGCAGCGGCGTTGGGGGGCTGGAGACCCAGTACTTC.

The CDR3 DNA follows: TGTGCCAGCCTCCAGAGTGGCACAGATACGCAGTATTTT. Translating gives CASLQSGTDTQYF. V usage is TRBV11-2 and J usage is TRBJ2-3, with D unresolved. V was shortened by 8 bases and J by 1 base, with 10 bases between the two germline ends. The V gene's germline CDR1 is SGHAT and CDR2 FQNNGV. This CDR3 is built from 13 residues.

The rearrangement uses TRBV4-2 and TRBJ2-1; D gene unclear. The CDR3 consists of 14 residues. Trimming pared 2 bases from V and 7 bases from J, leaving 12 bases between. Germline V gene data show CDR1 as LGHNA and CDR2 as YNFKEQ. The CDR3 protein is CASSQRTLGNEQFF. The CDR3 nucleotides are TGTGCCAGCAGCCAACGGACCCTTGGGAATGAGCAGTTCTTC.

Remarks on this clone: At one boundary the junction diverges from the germline segment, which might be a read error. Other DNA sequences in the same sample also yield this CDR3. J is TRBJ2-5 and V is TRBV5-1; no firm D call. In germline, CDR1 is SGHRS, CDR2 YFSETQ. CDR3 size: 15 residues. The DNA for the CDR3 is TGCGCTAGCAGCTTGGGTGTGGGTAGACAAGAGACCCAGTACTTC. Its translation is CASSLGVGRQETQYF.

The CDR3 nucleotides read TGCAGTGCTCGATACACCGACGAGCAGTACTTC. Protein product: CSARYTDEQYF. V gene TRBV20-1 combines with J gene TRBJ2-7; the D is unclear. Per the germline V gene, CDR1 is DFQATT and CDR2 is SNEGSKA (reference sequence). This CDR3 contains 11 residues. Deletions cut 5 bases from V and 5 bases from J, with 10 bases between.